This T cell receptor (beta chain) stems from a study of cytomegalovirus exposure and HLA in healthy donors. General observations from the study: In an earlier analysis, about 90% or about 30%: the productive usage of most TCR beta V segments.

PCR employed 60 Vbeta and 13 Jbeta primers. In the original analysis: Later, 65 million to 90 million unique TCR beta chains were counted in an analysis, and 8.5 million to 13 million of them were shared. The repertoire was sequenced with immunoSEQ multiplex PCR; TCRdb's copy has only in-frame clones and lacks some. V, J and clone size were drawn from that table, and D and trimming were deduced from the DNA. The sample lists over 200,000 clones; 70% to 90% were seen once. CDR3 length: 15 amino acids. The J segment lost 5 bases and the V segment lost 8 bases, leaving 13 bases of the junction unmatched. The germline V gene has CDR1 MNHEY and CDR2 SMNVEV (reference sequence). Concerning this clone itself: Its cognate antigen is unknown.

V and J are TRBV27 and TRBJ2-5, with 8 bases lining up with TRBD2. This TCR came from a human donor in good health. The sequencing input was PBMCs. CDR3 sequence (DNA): TGTGCCAGCGGGGACGCGGGAGGCCATAGGGAGACCCAGTACTTC. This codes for CASGDAGGHRETQYF.